Listed below are T cell receptor beta chains from one sample, sequenced in a study of blood T cell repertoires in COVID-19. The repertoire was sequenced with immunoSEQ multiplex PCR; TCRdb's copy has only in-frame clones and lacks some. This table has roughly 190,000 clones, around 85% appearing once. Sequenced sample: peripheral blood. The receptors here all came from a woman aged 60-70 years with acute or convalescent COVID-19. Both conserved end residues are part of each CDR3. Fields, in order: V gene, J gene, D gene, clone size, CDR3 DNA, CDR3 protein. D genes are given only for firm matches. Only part of the rows carry a size: once, few, many, or a class if the clone is expanded.

TRBV11-3	TRBJ2-5	-	-	TGTGCCAGCAGCTTAGACGGTCATATCGGGAGAACCCAAGAGACCCAGTACTTC	CASSLDGHIGRTQETQYF
TRBV3-1/TRBV3-2	TRBJ2-3	TRBD2	-	TGTGCCAGCAGTCGCGGACTAGCGGGAGGGAGCACAGATACGCAGTATTTT	CASSRGLAGGSTDTQYF
TRBV6-5	TRBJ1-1	-	-	TGTGCCAGCAGTTCCTTCACGGGAGGAGCTGAAGCTTTCTTT	CASSSFTGGAEAFF
TRBV5-1	TRBJ2-3	-	-	TGCGCCAGCAAACTGGGGCGAACAGATACGCAGTATTTT	CASKLGRTDTQYF
TRBV19	TRBJ1-4	TRBD1	-	TGTGCCAGTCGAGACAGGGGCGGTAATGAAAAACTGTTTTTT	CASRDRGGNEKLFF
TRBV5-1	TRBJ1-2	-	-	TGCGCCAGCAGCCGTGGGGCTGTTGTGGATGGCTACACCTTC	CASSRGAVVDGYTF
TRBV6-5	TRBJ1-1	-	few	TGTGCCAGCAGTTACGCCGCGATGAACACTGAAGCTTTCTTT	CASSYAAMNTEAFF
TRBV7-2	TRBJ1-1	-	few	TGTGCCAGCAGCTTATACAGGAACACTGAAGCTTTCTTT	CASSLYRNTEAFF
TRBV7-9	TRBJ2-7	-	once	TGTGCCAGCAGCTTAAGCGGTACCTACGAGCAGTACTTC	CASSLSGTYEQYF
TRBV7-9	TRBJ1-1	-	-	TGTGCCAGCAGCTTAGGCGAGGGAAGTTTAAACACTGAAGCTTTCTTT	CASSLGEGSLNTEAFF
TRBV18	TRBJ1-1	-	-	TGTGCCAGCTCACCGGTGTTACAGGGGAACACTGAAGCTTTCTTT	CASSPVLQGNTEAFF
TRBV6-5	TRBJ1-6	TRBD1	-	TGTGCCAGCAGTTACCGGGGACAGATCAATAATTCACCCCTCCACTTT	CASSYRGQINNSPLHF
TRBV24-1	TRBJ1-2	-	-	TGTGCCACCAGTGATCCCTACAGGGACCATGGCTACACCTTC	CATSDPYRDHGYTF
TRBV19	TRBJ1-5	-	-	TGTGCCAGTAGTAACCAGGGGCGAGGCAATCAGCCCCAGCATTTT	CASSNQGRGNQPQHF
TRBV6-5	TRBJ2-7	TRBD1	-	TGTGCCAGCACCCCGCGACGGACAGGCAGCGAGCAGTACTTC	CASTPRRTGSEQYF
TRBV11-3	TRBJ1-3	TRBD1	few	TGTGCCAGCAGCTTGACAGGGCCTCTATCCTCTGGAAACACCATATATTTT	CASSLTGPLSSGNTIYF
TRBV18	TRBJ2-1	-	-	TGTGCCAGCTCACCGGGCCTACCAGACAATGAGCAGTTCTTC	CASSPGLPDNEQFF
TRBV11-2	TRBJ2-1	-	-	TGTGCCAGCAGCACCTATAAGGGGCGAAGGGGGAATGAGCAGTTCTTC	CASSTYKGRRGNEQFF
TRBV11-2	TRBJ1-2	TRBD1	-	TGTGCCAGCAGCTTCGGACAGGGGGCCGTTAACTATGGCTACACCTTC	CASSFGQGAVNYGYTF
TRBV7-9	TRBJ2-1	TRBD1	-	TGTGCCAGCATCATGACAGGGCACACCTACAATGAGCAGTTCTTC	CASIMTGHTYNEQFF
TRBV7-2	TRBJ1-1	-	-	TGTGCCAGCAGCCGGTCCTGGTACTCGAACACTGAAGCTTTCTTT	CASSRSWYSNTEAFF
TRBV10-3	TRBJ2-3	-	-	TGTGCCATAGGTAGCGATCCCACAGATACGCAGTATTTT	CAIGSDPTDTQYF
TRBV9	TRBJ2-3	TRBD2	-	TGTGCCAGCAGCGACCGCCTGAGCGGGAGGGGCACAGATACGCAGTATTTT	CASSDRLSGRGTDTQYF
TRBV6-5	TRBJ2-5	-	-	TGTGCCAGCACTCCCGGGACTCAAGAGACCCAGTACTTC	CASTPGTQETQYF
TRBV6-5	TRBJ2-3	-	-	TGTGCCGGCCAACGACCGGGTTCAGATACGCAGTATTTT	CAGQRPGSDTQYF
TRBV5-5	TRBJ2-5	-	-	TGTGCCAGCAGCCTGACCGTAGGAGTTGACCAAGAGACCCAGTACTTC	CASSLTVGVDQETQYF
TRBV2	TRBJ1-1	TRBD1	-	TGTGCCAGCAGGGCCCGGACAGGGTGGTTCGCTGAAGCTTTCTTT	CASRARTGWFAEAFF
TRBV11-3	TRBJ2-4	-	-	TGTGCCAGCAGCACCTTTGGAGGGAAAGCCAAAAACATTCAGTACTTC	CASSTFGGKAKNIQYF
TRBV12-5	TRBJ2-3	TRBD2	-	TGTGCTAGTGGTTCCGTAGCGGGAAACACAGATACGCAGTATTTT	CASGSVAGNTDTQYF